Listed below are T cell receptor beta chains from one sample, sequenced in a study of regulatory T cells in long-lasting Graves disease. From the multiplex PCR reads, TCRdb called clonotypes with MiXCR, one entry per CDR3 protein. In the table there are approximately 400,000 distinct CDR3 sequences, 15% of which are singletons. In addition, the sample was reused for a study of T cells in Graves' hyperthyroidism and ophthalmopathy.

The sequences come from peripheral blood mononuclear cells (PBMCs), collected at new diagnosis, from a patient treated with antithyroid drugs. The receptors shown here come from a woman aged 25 to 39 with Graves disease. CDR3s include the opening cysteine and the closing phenylalanine or tryptophan. The order of the fields is J gene, clone size, D gene, V gene, CDR3 DNA, CDR3 protein. The D gene is left open where the match is weak. The size entry is marked missing in some rows and otherwise reads once, few, many or a size class.

J: TRBJ1-3; size: NA; D: NA; V: TRBV2; DNA: TGTGCCAGCAAATTTGGGCCGGGGCTTGGAAACACCATATATTTT; CDR3: CASKFGPGLGNTIYF
J: TRBJ2-1; size: few; D: NA; V: TRBV19; DNA: TGTGCCAGTAGTATTCAGGGGAGCTCCTACAATGAGCAGTTCTTC; CDR3: CASSIQGSSYNEQFF
J: TRBJ2-3; size: many; D: NA; V: TRBV12-3/TRBV12-4; DNA: TGTGCCAGCAGAAATCCAAGGACTGTTACGCAGTATTTT; CDR3: CASRNPRTVTQYF
J: TRBJ2-7; size: many; D: NA; V: TRBV25-1; DNA: TGTGCCAGCAGTGAAGGAATGGGACATAGAAGTTACGAGCAGTACTTC; CDR3: CASSEGMGHRSYEQYF
J: TRBJ2-1; size: many; D: TRBD2; V: TRBV12-3/TRBV12-4; DNA: TGTGCCAGCAGAGTGACTAGCGGGTACTACAATGAGCAGTTCTTC; CDR3: CASRVTSGYYNEQFF
J: TRBJ2-7; size: NA; D: NA; V: TRBV11-2; DNA: TGTGCCAGCAGCTTATACAAGAGCTCCTACGAGCAGTACTTC; CDR3: CASSLYKSSYEQYF
J: TRBJ2-3; size: many; D: TRBD2; V: TRBV12-5; DNA: TGTGCTAGTGGTCTAGCGGGAGCCCGCACAGATACGCAGTATTTT; CDR3: CASGLAGARTDTQYF
J: TRBJ1-5; size: many; D: NA; V: TRBV28; DNA: TGTGCCAGCAGTTTACAGTCGGCCGGGGGCGGTCGGCATTTT; CDR3: CASSLQSAGGGRHF
J: TRBJ1-5; size: few; D: TRBD1; V: TRBV12-3/TRBV12-4; DNA: TGTGCCAGCAGTTTAGGAGGGCCAGGGGGGTGGCAGCCCCAGCATTTT; CDR3: CASSLGGPGGWQPQHF
J: TRBJ2-3; size: NA; D: TRBD2; V: TRBV15; DNA: TGTGCCACCAGCAGCAGGACTAGCGGGACCACAGATACGCAGTATTTT; CDR3: CATSSRTSGTTDTQYF
J: TRBJ1-4; size: NA; D: TRBD1; V: TRBV4-1; DNA: TGCGCCAGCAGCCAGTTAAGGACAGGGAGGTATGAAAAACTGTTTTTT; CDR3: CASSQLRTGRYEKLFF
J: TRBJ2-3; size: many; D: NA; V: TRBV7-3; DNA: TGTGCCAGCAGCTTAATGGCGTCGGATACGCAGTATTTT; CDR3: CASSLMASDTQYF
J: TRBJ1-6; size: few; D: NA; V: TRBV7-2; DNA: TGTGCCAGCAGCTTAGATGAGGGTTCACCCCTCCACTTT; CDR3: CASSLDEGSPLHF
J: TRBJ2-3; size: many; D: TRBD2; V: TRBV25-1; DNA: TGTGCCAGCAGTGGCGAAAGCGGGACTGTCACAGATACGCAGTATTTT; CDR3: CASSGESGTVTDTQYF
J: TRBJ2-7; size: few; D: TRBD2; V: TRBV20-1; DNA: TGCAGTGCCCCGACTAGCGGAGTCTACGAGCAGTACTTC; CDR3: CSAPTSGVYEQYF
J: TRBJ2-2; size: many; D: NA; V: TRBV6-1; DNA: TGTGCCAGCAGGCCGGGACACCCAACCGGGGAGCTGTTTTTT; CDR3: CASRPGHPTGELFF
J: TRBJ1-4; size: few; D: NA; V: TRBV24-1; DNA: TGTGCCACCCAGGGCCGGGGGGTTGGTGAAAAACTGTTTTTT; CDR3: CATQGRGVGEKLFF
J: TRBJ2-2; size: few; D: TRBD2; V: TRBV6-1; DNA: TGTGCCAGCAGCGCCGGGAGGAAGAACACCGGGGAGCTGTTTTTT; CDR3: CASSAGRKNTGELFF
J: TRBJ1-5; size: many; D: NA; V: TRBV6-5; DNA: TGTGCCAGCAGTTACTCCGGGACCGGGAATCAGCCCCAGCATTTT; CDR3: CASSYSGTGNQPQHF
J: TRBJ2-2; size: NA; D: NA; V: TRBV5-1; DNA: TGCGCCAGCCAACGCTTTCTAGCGAACACCGGGGAGCTGTTTTTT; CDR3: CASQRFLANTGELFF
J: TRBJ1-4; size: NA; D: NA; V: TRBV5-8; DNA: TGTGCCAGCACCCGGGCTCGGAATAATGAAAAACTGTTTTTT; CDR3: CASTRARNNEKLFF
J: TRBJ2-1; size: many; D: NA; V: TRBV5-6; DNA: TGTGCCAGCAGCTTGGGGCAGGTGGAGAATGAGCAGTTCTTC; CDR3: CASSLGQVENEQFF
J: TRBJ2-5; size: NA; D: TRBD1; V: TRBV19; DNA: TGTGCCAGTAGTATAGATGGGACAGGTATAGAGACCCAGTACTTC; CDR3: CASSIDGTGIETQYF
J: TRBJ2-7; size: NA; D: TRBD2; V: TRBV7-8; DNA: TGTGCCAGCAGCCTTACTAGCGGGAGCTACAATGAGCAGTACTTC; CDR3: CASSLTSGSYNEQYF
J: TRBJ2-7; size: NA; D: TRBD2; V: TRBV7-2; DNA: TGTGCCAGCAGCCTCACGGGGCGCGGGGGATACGAGCAGTACTTC; CDR3: CASSLTGRGGYEQYF
J: TRBJ2-1; size: once; D: TRBD2; V: TRBV20-1; DNA: TGCAGTGCTAGGGTACTAGCGGGAGAGACCGCTGAGCAGTTCTTC; CDR3: CSARVLAGETAEQFF
J: TRBJ2-7; size: many; D: TRBD1; V: TRBV12-3/TRBV12-4; DNA: TGTGCCAGCAGTTTAGAACACAGGGGTATCTACGAGCAGTACTTC; CDR3: CASSLEHRGIYEQYF
J: TRBJ1-1; size: many; D: NA; V: TRBV3-1; DNA: TGTGCCAGCAGCCGTACAGGCAACACTGAAGCTTTCTTT; CDR3: CASSRTGNTEAFF
J: TRBJ2-1; size: many; D: NA; V: TRBV2; DNA: TGTGCCAGCAGCGCCACTAGCCCCCGCTCCTACAATGAGCAGTTCTTC; CDR3: CASSATSPRSYNEQFF
J: TRBJ2-4; size: NA; D: TRBD2; V: TRBV28; DNA: TGTGCCAGCACGCCTTGGGGGGCTAGCGGGAGGGCCCAGGTGGGGGGCATTCAGTACTTC; CDR3: CASTPWGASGRAQVGGIQYF
J: TRBJ1-1; size: many; D: TRBD1; V: TRBV18; DNA: TGTGCCAGCTCACAGGCGATTACAGGGGGGGCTTTCTTT; CDR3: CASSQAITGGAFF
J: TRBJ2-7; size: many; D: NA; V: TRBV5-1; DNA: TGCGCCAGCAGGTTGGACTTCCCCTCCTACGAGCAGTACTTC; CDR3: CASRLDFPSYEQYF
J: TRBJ2-3; size: many; D: NA; V: TRBV4-1; DNA: TGCGCCAGCAGCCAAGAGGCGTTCGGCAGGTCAGATACGCAGTATTTT; CDR3: CASSQEAFGRSDTQYF
J: TRBJ2-1; size: once; D: NA; V: TRBV10-3; DNA: TGTGCCATCAGTGAGGGGACACAGATCTTCAATGAGCAGTTCTTC; CDR3: CAISEGTQIFNEQFF
J: TRBJ2-3; size: many; D: TRBD2; V: TRBV7-3; DNA: TGTGCCAGCAGCTCAATACTAGCGGGAGCGGTTAGGACAGATACGCAGTATTTT; CDR3: CASSSILAGAVRTDTQYF
J: TRBJ2-2; size: many; D: NA; V: TRBV11-3; DNA: TGTGCCATCTCGACTAAGGGCACCGGGGAGCTGTTTTTT; CDR3: CAISTKGTGELFF
J: TRBJ2-7; size: many; D: TRBD2; V: TRBV9; DNA: TGTGCCAGCAGCCCTCCGCCGGGGGGGGCGGTCGAGCAGTACTTC; CDR3: CASSPPPGGAVEQYF
J: TRBJ2-2; size: NA; D: TRBD1; V: TRBV29-1; DNA: TGCAGCGTTGTAGGACAGGGGAACACCGGGGAGCTGTTTTTT; CDR3: CSVVGQGNTGELFF
J: TRBJ2-4; size: few; D: NA; V: TRBV6-1; DNA: TGTGCCAGCAGTGAGAAAAGGCGGGGCTCGGGAAACATTCAGTACTTC; CDR3: CASSEKRRGSGNIQYF
J: TRBJ2-1; size: few; D: TRBD2; V: TRBV5-1; DNA: TGCGCCAGCAGCCCTCGGGTAGCGGGGATGGATGAGCAGTTCTTC; CDR3: CASSPRVAGMDEQFF